Following are 29 T cell receptor beta chains from one sample sequenced in a study of blood T cell repertoires in COVID-19. Libraries were prepared by immunoSEQ multiplex PCR; TCRdb keeps only in-frame clonotypes and omits some of them. This sample has roughly 250,000 clones, with around 88% found just once. The sequencing sample was made of PBMCs or T cells enriched from blood (not recorded which). These receptors were collected from a man aged 40-49 years who had recovered from COVID-19.

The gene calls are TRBV29-1 and TRBJ2-1, with 7 bases lining up with TRBD2. CDR1 is SQVTM and CDR2 is ANQGSEA in the germline V gene. J was trimmed by 6 bases and V by 5 bases; bases with no gene match: 7. This CDR3 spans 13 amino acids. The DNA of the CDR3 is TGCAGCGTTCACGGCGGGGGTGGCAATGAGCAGTTCTTC. This sequence encodes CSVHGGGGNEQFF.

In this sample, this clone turned up once. The gene calls are TRBV11-3 and TRBJ1-1; unclear D gene. V was shortened by 5 bases and J by 11 bases, with 18 bases between the two germline ends. This CDR3 spans 13 amino acids. CDR1 is SGHNT, CDR2 YENEEA, per germline. The chain's CDR3 is CASSRSSPPEAFF. In DNA form, the CDR3 reads TGTGCCAGCAGCAGAAGTTCACCCCCCGAGGCTTTCTTT.

The J gene is TRBJ2-7, the V gene TRBV9; 7 bases match TRBD1. The germline V gene encodes CDR1 SGDLS and CDR2 YYNGEE. With V trimmed by 3 bases and J by 3 bases, 6 bases remained unmatched. The CDR3 runs to 14 residues. The CDR3 spells CASSGGQRVYEQYF. The CDR3 DNA is TGTGCCAGCAGCGGGGGACAGCGAGTCTACGAGCAGTACTTC.

The chain couples TRBV14 to TRBJ1-2, with D perhaps matching TRBD1 (5 bases). CDR3 length: 15 amino acids. The ends were cut back, 3 bases at V and 5 bases at J, with 16 bases in the middle. Germline values: CDR1 SGHDN, CDR2 FVKESK. The CDR3 DNA is TGTGCCAGCAGCCAGGACCGTCCGGGGGAGTATGGCTACACCTTC. Protein: CASSQDRPGEYGYTF. The variable domain in full, with the rest retrieved from reference TRBV14 and TRBJ1-2, is EAGVTQFPSHSVIEKGQTVTLRCDPISGHDNLYWYRRVMGKEIKFLLHFVKESKQDESGMPNNRFLAERTGGTYSTLKVQPAELEDSGVYFCASSQDRPGEYGYTFGSGTRLTVV.

V usage is TRBV5-4 and J usage is TRBJ1-2, with D perhaps TRBD1 (6 bases). Germline V CDR1 and CDR2: SGHNT, YYREEE (reference sequence). This CDR3 spans 13 amino acids. Between the trimmed V and J ends, which lost 6 bases and 10 bases, there was a span of 19 bases. The CDR3 loop is CASNDRDTDPYTF. CDR3 nucleotide sequence: TGTGCCAGCAACGACCGGGACACCGATCCCTACACCTTC. Using reference TRBV5-4 and TRBJ1-2 for the parts outside the CDR3, the full variable domain is ETGVTQSPTHLIKTRGQQVTLRCSSQSGHNTVSWYQQALGQGPQFIFQYYREEENGRGNFPPRFSGLQFPNYSSELNVNALELDDSALYLCASNDRDTDPYTFGSGTRLTVV.

J is TRBJ2-7 and V is TRBV29-1, with 9 bases that match TRBD1. V shed 7 bases, J shed 12 bases, and the junction held 13 bases outside the gene matches. CDR1 and CDR2 (germline): SQVTM, ANQGSEA. This CDR3 has 12 residues. The CDR3 reads CSALLTGGKSYF. The CDR3, as DNA: TGCAGCGCTCTACTTACAGGGGGCAAGTCGTACTTC.

The genes are TRBV4-1 and TRBJ1-5; maybe TRBD1 (5 bases). Germline CDR1 is MGHRA and CDR2 is YSYEKL. V was cut by 3 bases and J by 0 bases, with 9 bases left in between. This CDR3 spans 15 amino acids. The CDR3 nucleotides are TGCGCCAGCAGCCAGATCAGGGATAGCAATCAGCCCCAGCATTTT. It translates to CASSQIRDSNQPQHF.

The chain uses TRBV5-1 and TRBJ2-7; possible D gene TRBD2, 5 bases. CDR1 is SGHRS, CDR2 YFSETQ, per germline. V lost 5 bases and J lost 3, with 6 bases in between. This CDR3 is 11 amino acids long. The CDR3 region has the DNA TGCGCCAGCAGGAGCGGCTACGAGCAGTACTTC. It is translated as CASRSGYEQYF.

The gene calls are TRBV6-2 or TRBV6-3 and TRBJ2-5; 7 positions agree with TRBD2. This CDR3 is built from 16 residues. Germline V gene data show CDR1 as MNHEY and CDR2 as SVGEGT. Germline trimming cut 2 bases from V and 5 bases from J; bases unmatched to any gene: 11. This chain's CDR3 is CASSYEVGGLSETQYF. Written as DNA, the CDR3 is TGTGCCAGCAGTTACGAAGTGGGAGGGTTATCCGAGACCCAGTACTTC.

The chain uses TRBV3-1 (or the pseudogene TRBV3-2) and TRBJ1-2; D perhaps matches TRBD1 (5 bases). CDR1 is LGHDT and CDR2 is YNNKEL in the germline V gene (reference sequence). The CDR3 length is 12 residues. V lost 3 bases to trimming and J lost 4 bases, with 6 bases between them. This CDR3 is CASSHRVYGYTF. DNA of the CDR3: TGTGCCAGCAGCCACAGGGTCTATGGCTACACCTTC.

The chain couples TRBV11-2 to TRBJ1-2, with a tentative D call TRBD1 (5 bases). CDR3 length: 15 residues. Trimming removed 4 bases from V and 4 bases from J, with 16 bases in between. The germline V gene has CDR1 SGHAT and CDR2 FQNNGV. The CDR3 DNA sequence: TGTGCCAGCAGCTCCGCGGGACTCTCGGGCTATGGCTACACCTTC. Translation: CASSSAGLSGYGYTF.

The chain recombines TRBV5-1 with TRBJ1-2; 8 bases line up with TRBD1. The CDR3 has 15 residues. Unmatched junction bases numbered 7, after V lost 4 bases and J lost 2 bases. Germline CDR1 SGHRS, CDR2 YFSETQ. The CDR3 loop is CASSQFGQGNYGYTF. DNA for the CDR3: TGCGCCAGCAGCCAATTCGGACAGGGCAACTATGGCTACACCTTC.

The chain combines TRBV28 with TRBJ1-4; the match to TRBD1 covers 8 bases. The ends lost 5 bases at V and 8 bases at J; junction bases unmatched: 7. There are 14 residues in the CDR3. The V gene's germline CDR1 is MDHEN and CDR2 SYDVKM. In DNA, the CDR3 is TGTGCCAGCAGTGGGGCAGGGGGCCGGGAAAAACTGTTTTTT. Protein product: CASSGAGGREKLFF.

This chain uses TRBV7-2 with TRBJ1-5; 7 positions match TRBD1. There are 14 residues in the CDR3. The ends lost 3 bases at V and 9 bases at J; junction bases unmatched: 8. Germline V gives CDR1 SGHTA, CDR2 FQGNSA. The CDR3: CASSFGTVLLPQHF. The CDR3 nucleotides are TGTGCCAGCAGCTTTGGGACAGTTTTATTGCCCCAGCATTTT. Full variable domain (missing parts from reference TRBV7-2 and TRBJ1-5): GAGVSQSPSNKVTEKGKDVELRCDPISGHTALYWYRQSLGQGLEFLIYFQGNSAPDKSGLPSDRFSAERTGGSVSTLTIQRTQQEDSAVYLCASSFGTVLLPQHFGDGTRLSIL.

CDR3 protein: CASSWGQGTGELFF. DNA for the CDR3: TGTGCCAGCAGCTGGGGACAGGGTACCGGGGAGCTGTTTTTT. The chain carries TRBV13 and TRBJ2-2; 9 bases match TRBD1. The V gene end was trimmed by 4 bases and the J gene end by 5 bases; junction bases not matched to a gene: 2. Per the germline V gene, CDR1 is PRHDT and CDR2 is FYEKMQ (reference sequence). This CDR3 region has 14 residues.

This sequence joins TRBV7-3 and TRBJ2-7; TRBD2 aligns across 8 bases. The germline CDR1 and CDR2 sequences are SGHTA and FQGTGA. There are 16 residues in the CDR3. The junction had 8 bases not matched to a gene; V was cut back by 2 bases and J by 2 bases. The CDR3 DNA follows: TGTGCCAGCAGCTTATACTCGCTAGCGGGCCCCTACGAGCAGTACTTC. It yields the protein CASSLYSLAGPYEQYF. The full variable domain, in which reference TRBV7-3 and TRBJ2-7 provide the parts outside the CDR3, is GAGVSQTPSNKVTEKGKYVELRCDPISGHTALYWYRQSLGQGPEFLIYFQGTGAADDSGLPNDRFFAVRPEGSVSTLKIQRTERGDSAVYLCASSLYSLAGPYEQYFGPGTRLTVT.

The chain has TRBV5-1 and TRBJ1-6; D is unclear. Germline V gives CDR1 SGHRS, CDR2 YFSETQ. V was pared by 4 bases and J by 9 bases, with 11 bases between. The CDR3 covers 13 residues. CDR3 nucleotide sequence: TGCGCCAGCAGCCCCCTCGAGGGTTCACCCCTCCACTTT. It specifies CASSPLEGSPLHF. The full variable domain, its missing parts supplied by reference TRBV5-1 and TRBJ1-6, is KAGVTQTPRYLIKTRGQQVTLSCSPISGHRSVSWYQQTPGQGLQFLFEYFSETQRNKGNFPGRFSGRQFSNSRSEMNVSTLELGDSALYLCASSPLEGSPLHFGNGTRLTVT.

Concerning this clone: The junction differs from germline at one of its ends, possibly a read error. The rearrangement links TRBV7-7 to TRBJ1-1, with D perhaps matching TRBD1 (6 bases). The CDR3 is 17 amino acids. The V gene's germline CDR1 is SSHAT and CDR2 FNYEAQ (reference sequence). As DNA, the CDR3 is TGTGCTAGCAGCTTAGCAGCCAGGGGCGCTTTGAACACTGAAGCTTTCTTT. Its translation is CASSLAARGALNTEAFF.

The chain is built from TRBV18 and TRBJ2-3; no firm D call. The germline V gene encodes CDR1 KGHSH and CDR2 LQKENI. The CDR3 spans 14 residues. The V gene lost 6 bases and the J gene lost 8 bases, with 18 bases spanning the gap. DNA for the CDR3: TGTGCCAGCTCTGAAGCGATTCTAGACGGTACGCAGTATTTT. This encodes CASSEAILDGTQYF.

This sequence joins TRBV7-2 and TRBJ2-3; possibly TRBD1 for D (5 bases). CDR3 size: 13 residues. V lost 10 bases, J lost 1 base, and 12 bases lay in between. Per the germline V gene, CDR1 is SGHTA and CDR2 is FQGNSA. CDR3 in amino acids: CATTAPGTDTQYF. The DNA for the CDR3 is TGTGCCACGACAGCGCCTGGCACAGATACGCAGTATTTT.

The chain carries TRBV29-1 and TRBJ1-1; the D gene is possibly TRBD1 (5 bases). Germline V gene lookup returns CDR1 SQVTM and CDR2 ANQGSEA. V was shortened by 5 bases and J by 0 bases, with 16 bases between the two germline ends. The CDR3 is 15 residues long. The CDR3 reads CSVSADNPMNTEAFF. In DNA form, the CDR3 reads TGCAGCGTTTCCGCGGACAACCCGATGAACACTGAAGCTTTCTTT.

This chain joins TRBV7-9 and TRBJ2-7; possibly TRBD2 for D (5 bases). Looked up from germline, CDR1 is SEHNR and CDR2 is FQNEAQ (reference sequence). The CDR3 runs to 15 residues. V was cut by 3 bases and J by 2 bases, with 14 bases left in between. This CDR3 is CASSFGQSGTYEQYF. The CDR3 nucleotides read TGTGCCAGCAGCTTTGGTCAGTCGGGGACCTACGAGCAGTACTTC.

The chain recombines TRBV21-1 with TRBJ2-3; TRBD2, the table's D call, lacks a check against the DNA. TRBV21-1 is deemed a pseudogene. The CDR3 covers 17 residues. DNA for the CDR3: TGTGCCAGCAGCAAGGGTGTAGAGGAGTATAGCACAGATACGCAGTATTTT. Translation gives CASSKGVEEYSTDTQYF.

Written as DNA, the CDR3 is TGTGCCAGCAGCCAGCGGACCCAGAATGAGCAGTTCTTC. This sequence encodes CASSQRTQNEQFF. The V call is TRBV11-1, the J call TRBJ2-1; TRBD2 is a possible D gene (5 bases). Trimming cost V 5 bases and J 7 bases, with 12 bases left between them. Germline V gives CDR1 SGHAT, CDR2 FQDESV (reference sequence). The CDR3 has 13 residues.

The chain links TRBV5-1 to TRBJ1-2, with 11 bases lining up with TRBD1. The V and J ends lost 0 bases and 8 bases, in that order; junction bases with no gene match: 12. CDR1 is SGHRS, CDR2 YFSETQ, per germline. This CDR3 is 17 amino acids long. The CDR3 region is CASSLVGTGGSPGGYTF. The CDR3 DNA is TGCGCCAGCAGCTTGGTTGGGACAGGGGGTTCTCCGGGAGGCTACACCTTC.

The chain is built from TRBV11-2 and TRBJ1-2; 8 bases fit TRBD1. The CDR3 loop spans 17 amino acids. Germline loops: CDR1 SGHAT, CDR2 FQNNGV. Trimming took 5 bases from V and 0 from J; bases not matched to a gene: 11. CDR3 sequence (DNA): TGTGCCAGCAGCCCCCGGACAGGGTGGGGGCCTAACTATGGCTACACCTTC. Amino acid sequence: CASSPRTGWGPNYGYTF.

The V gene is TRBV6-5, the J gene TRBJ1-1, with D perhaps matching TRBD1 (5 bases). Germline V gives CDR1 MNHEY, CDR2 SVGAGI. The CDR3 is 14 residues long. The germline V and J ends were trimmed by 2 bases and 1 base, with 8 bases remaining between them. The CDR3 DNA reads as TGTGCCAGCAGTTACAAGGGGAAGAACACTGAAGCTTTCTTT. Translating it yields CASSYKGKNTEAFF.

Worth noting for this clone: The missing conserved phenylalanine or tryptophan at the end of this CDR3 makes a read error likely. The DNA is omitted, as the CDR3 cannot be located on it reliably, and the CDR3 follows TCRdb's listing. The chain combines TRBV9 with TRBJ1-3; the DNA was not used to check the table's D call, TRBD1. The CDR3 spans 11 amino acids, including both terminal residues. Per the germline V gene, CDR1 is SGDLS and CDR2 is YYNGEE. Here the CDR3 reads CASSLYRPSLL.

This clone occurred a few times. The same CDR3 also results from other DNA sequences found in this sample. The chain couples TRBV29-1 to TRBJ2-2; no definite D call. This CDR3 is 13 amino acids long. Germline V CDR1 and CDR2: SQVTM, ANQGSEA. With 4 bases removed from V and 0 bases from J, the gap between germline ends came to 6 bases. The CDR3 loop is CSVGQSNTGELFF. The CDR3, as DNA: TGCAGCGTTGGGCAGTCGAACACCGGGGAGCTGTTTTTT.